A selection of T cell receptor beta chains follows, all from one sample in a study of cytomegalovirus exposure and HLA in healthy donors. The protocol was immunoSEQ multiplex PCR, while the TCRdb copy is restricted to in-frame clones and leaves out a portion. The data hold 75,000 to 100,000 clones, with roughly 80% observed a single time. The sequencing sample was made of PBMCs. These receptors all come from a man between 60 and 70 years old in good health and CMV-seropositive. CDR3s include the opening cysteine and the closing phenylalanine or tryptophan. The D gene is left open where the match is weak.

>TRBV6-5|NA|TRBJ2-5
CASSYGGRQETQYF
>TRBV2|NA|TRBJ2-7
CASSGLYEQYF
>TRBV6-5|NA|TRBJ2-7
CASSYTQSSYEQYF
>TRBV10-3|TRBD1|NA
CAISYGQGRNEQYF
>TRBV6-5|NA|TRBJ2-2
CASRGGTKNTGELFF
>TRBV7-3|TRBD2|TRBJ2-2
CASSPIAGNTGELFF
>TRBV6-1|TRBD1|TRBJ1-1
CASSSRTGRNTEAFF
>TRBV19|NA|TRBJ2-1
CASSINHLGGNEQFF
>TRBV6-5|NA|TRBJ2-1
CASSYRDFYNEQFF
>TRBV5-4|NA|TRBJ2-3
CASSLARGDTQYF
>TRBV18|TRBD1|TRBJ1-1
CASSPRAPVGGGRWNTEAFF
>TRBV6-1|NA|TRBJ2-7
CASSSGTLSSYEQYF
>TRBV7-8|TRBD2|TRBJ2-3
CASSLAGGSTDTQYF
>TRBV7-9|NA|TRBJ1-4
CSSSFVAEELFF
>TRBV2|TRBD1|TRBJ1-2
CASISDRGNYGYTF
>TRBV7-9|NA|TRBJ2-7
CASSLGLSYEQYF
>TRBV25-1|NA|TRBJ2-2
CASSETTGRTGELFF
>TRBV6-6|TRBD1|TRBJ1-1
CASSYGITGQHTEAFF
>TRBV5-1|TRBD1|TRBJ2-1
CASSLGQGRYNEQFF
>TRBV10-3|NA|TRBJ2-2
CAISVGEGGELFF
>TRBV11-2|NA|TRBJ1-6
CASSPRRNSPLHF
>TRBV5-1|TRBD2|TRBJ2-2
CASSLESPGLFEPGELFF
>TRBV5-1|TRBD2|TRBJ2-5
CASSFSSGETQYF
>TRBV11-2|NA|TRBJ1-1
CASSLVPRQEGAFF
>TRBV6-1|TRBD1|TRBJ1-2
CASSPTGNYGYTF
>TRBV19|NA|TRBJ2-3
CASSIGLTDTQYF
>TRBV5-1|TRBD2|TRBJ2-7
CASSNSGGPYEQYF
>TRBV11-3|TRBD2|TRBJ2-3
CASSKSGGASDTQYF
>TRBV7-9|TRBD2|TRBJ2-2
CASSRNGGGFNTGELFF
>TRBV19|TRBD1|TRBJ2-7
CASRWGQGSGEQYF
>TRBV5-4|NA|TRBJ2-2
CASSLDPRHLFF
>TRBV2|NA|TRBJ1-5
CASGRDSNQPQHF
>TRBV28|TRBD1|TRBJ1-1
CASTRTGASTEAFF
>TRBV6-6|NA|TRBJ2-1
CASSYSQGSTNEQFF
>TRBV2|TRBD1|TRBJ2-5
CASTLGQGETQYF
>TRBV5-6|TRBD2|TRBJ2-1
CASSLGGLAGNEQFF
>TRBV27|NA|TRBJ2-2
CASRGQGRHTGELFF
>TRBV6-5|TRBD1|TRBJ2-7
CASSRIGTGNYEQYF
>TRBV27|NA|TRBJ2-3
CASSRRGHTDTQYF
>TRBV28|NA|TRBJ2-7
CASSILYNGQYF
>TRBV6-1|TRBD1|TRBJ1-2
CASEGQGGYTF
>TRBV2|NA|TRBJ1-3
CASSDRDIYSGNTIYF
>TRBV19|TRBD2|TRBJ2-5
CASTTSGGPGETQYF
>TRBV29-1|TRBD1|TRBJ2-7
CSGGQGNAYEQYF
>TRBV7-8|NA|TRBJ2-7
CASSPDSQRAYYEQYF
>TRBV13|TRBD1|TRBJ2-1
CASSPPGQGRTQFF
>TRBV28|TRBD2|TRBJ2-7
CASSFRDYARVEQYF
>TRBV6-1|NA|TRBJ2-7
CAIQRRVPPYEQYF
>TRBV6-1|NA|TRBJ1-1
CASSAKGLNTEAFF
>TRBV28|NA|TRBJ2-7
CASSLRGSGYEQYF
>TRBV7-9|TRBD2|TRBJ2-1
CASSQRWGGLNEQFF
>TRBV5-6|TRBD1|TRBJ2-7
CASSPPARTGQIYEQYF
>TRBV30|TRBD2|TRBJ2-1
CAWDRQTSGWGEQFF
>TRBV28|TRBD1|TRBJ1-5
CASSGTGTGPQPQHF
>TRBV5-1|TRBD1|TRBJ1-1
CASSPRTGGTEAFF
>TRBV5-8|NA|TRBJ2-3
CASSLNTADTQYF
>TRBV28|NA|TRBJ2-1
CASSRLWHEQFF